Sequencing of this T cell receptor beta chain was carried out in a study of radiotherapy plus CTLA-4 blockade in lung cancer (dated by TCRdb to 2017 to 2018). With regard to the full study: Objective responses occurred in more than 15% of enrolled patients, and about 30% achieved disease control. Results the study describes overall, beyond this receptor: The strongest predictors of response were reported to be early dynamic shifts in blood T cell clones along with a rise in serum interferon-beta following radiation. After treatment with radiotherapy and ipilimumab, TCR clones that came from tumors expanded in the peripheral blood.

A distance of 6 bases separates the germline ends of V and J, which lose 0 bases and 8 bases respectively. CDR1 and CDR2 are drawn from the germline V gene: SGHRS, YFSETQ. From the cysteine up to the phenylalanine, the CDR3 has a length of 12 residues. This entry keeps only the CDR3 DNA: 36 bases, framed from base 1. The library was made by the immunoSEQ multiplex PCR assay. TCRdb took this table from immuneACCESS and kept in-frame rearrangements with V and J called. Such tables lack part of the clones; where checked against another copy, unresolved V genes explain under half of the gap, and the rest is unexplained. The sample has about 83,000 clones on record, around 76% of them singletons. The ten top clones hold approximately 3.8% of the sample. In this study, focal radiation therapy paired with CTLA-4 blockade (ipilimumab) was tested in patients who had chemo-refractory metastatic non-small-cell lung cancer.

As for this clone: There is no known antigen for this receptor. Per-nucleotide qualities are absent, and no much larger clonotype sits a single base away.

In this chain, TRBV5-1 is recombined with TRBJ2-1; the D region possibly corresponds to TRBD1 (5 bases align). The specimen comprised peripheral blood, sampled from a patient treated with radiotherapy plus ipilimumab. This clonotype was sampled from a human donor with non-small cell lung cancer who had a partial response to radiotherapy plus ipilimumab. Some clones in this sample may be carry-over from other donors' samples. The nucleotide sequence reads TGCGCCAGCAGCTTGGTAGGGGATGAGCAGTTCTTC. Translated, this is CASSLVGDEQFF. The full variable domain, completed from the reference TRBV5-1 and TRBJ2-1 proteins outside the CDR3, reads KAGVTQTPRYLIKTRGQQVTLSCSPISGHRSVSWYQQTPGQGLQFLFEYFSETQRNKGNFPGRFSGRQFSNSRSEMNVSTLELGDSALYLCASSLVGDEQFFGPGTRLTVL.